This T cell receptor (beta chain) was captured in a study of T-cell memory formation after mild COVID-19. As for the study in general: The two donors had largely donor-specific TCR clusters. Whole-study results and caveats: Day 15 to 85 contracting clones showed balanced CD4/CD8; day 15 to 37 expanders favored CD4+.

Remarks on this clonotype: Antigen unknown.

TCRdb recomputed calls from the 5' RACE reads with MiXCR, one row per CDR3 protein. The sample contains hundreds of thousands of distinct CDR3 sequences, roughly a fifth of which appear only once. Sequencing input: PBMCs or a T cell subset sorted from them (not recorded which). The TCR comes from a man younger than 35 who had mild COVID-19 (a few samples of this study predate the infection). Cell type and time point are not known.

DNA for the CDR3: TGCGCCAGCAGCCAACCCGGGGCTGGGGCCAACGTCCTGACTTTC. Protein: CASSQPGAGANVLTF. This rearrangement joins TRBV4-1 to TRBJ2-6, with D perhaps matching TRBD2 (5 bases). Between the trimmed V and J ends, which lost 2 bases and 2 bases, there was a span of 7 bases. This CDR3 is 15 amino acids long. Germline V gene sequence: CDR1 MGHRA, CDR2 YSYEKL.